One and the same sample provided the 11 T cell receptor beta chains below, sequenced in a study of T cells in Graves' hyperthyroidism and ophthalmopathy. Template material for amplifying TCR beta CDR3 regions consisted of RNA transcripts. When the TCR CDR3 underwent first-round RT-PCR, the HTBI primer set was used. MiXCR, run by TCRdb on the multiplex PCR reads, gives a single entry per CDR3 protein. The profile covers around 350,000 distinct CDR3 sequences, with about 16% appearing a single time and approximately 19% taken by the ten largest. Input material: blood. The receptors derive from a woman aged 60-75 years with Graves' ophthalmopathy.

This clonotype was found many times. The chain is built from TRBV29-1 and TRBJ2-1, with D hard to call. Looked up from germline, CDR1 is SQVTM and CDR2 is ANQGSEA. This CDR3 is 10 amino acids long. The V end was cut by 3 bases, the J end by 10 bases, with 7 bases between. The CDR3 DNA sequence: TGCAGCGTTGATGCCCCGGAGCAGTTCTTC. Translated, it gives CSVDAPEQFF.

This clonotype was picked up many times. V is TRBV30 and J is TRBJ1-5, with 9 bases lining up with TRBD1. The CDR3 extends over 14 amino acids. Germline-derived CDR1 and CDR2 are GTSNPN and SVGIG (reference sequence). The junction had 6 bases not matched to a gene; V was cut back by 7 bases and J by 2 bases. The CDR3 DNA reads TGTGCCTCGGGACAGGGTGGGGGCAATCAGCCCCAGCATTTT. Translated: CASGQGGGNQPQHF.

A few counts support this clonotype. The chain joins TRBV20-1 to TRBJ1-2; TRBD1 might be the D (5 bases). CDR1 is DFQATT, CDR2 SNEGSKA, per germline (reference sequence). Trimming stripped 3 bases from V and 4 bases from J, with 18 bases between. The CDR3 sequence is 15 residues long. The CDR3 sequence is CSARDFKGPSYGYTF. DNA of the CDR3: TGCAGTGCTAGGGATTTTAAGGGACCGAGCTATGGCTACACCTTC.

Concerning this clonotype: One base away lies a much larger clone, so this may be a sequencing read error. The rearrangement joins TRBV7-9 to TRBJ2-1, with 11 bases matching TRBD2. In germline, CDR1 is SEHNR, CDR2 FQNEAQ (reference sequence). CDR3 length: 15 residues. Trimming removed 5 bases from V and 8 bases from J; junction bases left unmatched: 8. The CDR3 sequence is CASSRTSGPNDEQFF. The CDR3 DNA reads TGTGCCAGCAGCCGGACTAGCGGGCCTAACGATGAGCAGTTCTTC.

This clonotype was counted ten times or more. J is TRBJ1-5 and V is TRBV20-1; D unresolved. In germline, CDR1 is DFQATT, CDR2 SNEGSKA (reference sequence). The CDR3 is 13 residues long. V lost 5 bases to trimming and J lost 12 bases, with 20 bases between them. The CDR3 here is CSAFSSSPILQHF. The CDR3 bases are TGCAGTGCTTTTTCCTCGAGCCCTATTCTCCAGCATTTT.

In its sample, this clonotype was seen many times. The chain has TRBV2 and TRBJ1-1, with D possibly being TRBD1 (6 bases). CDR1 and CDR2 (germline): SNHLY, FYNNEI. Between the trimmed V and J ends, which lost 10 bases and 0 bases, there was a span of 9 bases. The CDR3 spans 12 residues. CDR3 sequence (DNA): TGTGCCAACAACAGGGTGAACACTGAAGCTTTCTTT. Translating gives CANNRVNTEAFF.

This clonotype was observed at least ten times. This sequence joins TRBV2 and TRBJ2-5, with no clear D. Looked up from germline, CDR1 is SNHLY and CDR2 is FYNNEI. Trimming cost V 5 bases and J 5 bases, with 12 bases left between them. There are 13 residues in the CDR3. CDR3 sequence: CASSPGHRETQYF. DNA for the CDR3: TGTGCCAGCAGTCCCGGCCATAGGGAGACCCAGTACTTC.

This clonotype has more than one count but fewer than ten. At one of its ends the junction is not consistent with the germline gene, which may arise from a read error. The J gene is TRBJ2-5, the V gene TRBV28; 10 nucleotides line up with TRBD1. Germline-derived CDR1 and CDR2 are MDHEN and SYDVKM. The CDR3 spans 15 residues. For the CDR3, the DNA is TGTGCCAGCGCGATCCGACAGGGGGCTTCAATAGTTTCGGACTTC. Encoded protein: CASAIRQGASIVSDF.

A few counts support this clonotype. The rearrangement links TRBV6-2 or TRBV6-3 to TRBJ2-1, with 9 bases aligning to TRBD2. Germline V lookup: CDR1 MNHEY, CDR2 SVGEGT. V shed 4 bases and J 4 bases; nucleotides not matched to a gene: 23. This CDR3 contains 21 residues. Written as DNA, the CDR3 is TGTGCCAGCAGTTTCTCACTTAGGTGGCGGGGGGGCCCCCAAGGATACAATGAGCAGTTCTTC. Its protein product is CASSFSLRWRGGPQGYNEQFF.

This clonotype was seen repeatedly, ten times or more. This chain connects TRBV9 to TRBJ2-2; tentative D call: TRBD2 (6 bases). This CDR3 spans 15 amino acids. Germline V gene sequence: CDR1 SGDLS, CDR2 YYNGEE. Trimming cost V 0 bases and J 6 bases, with 12 bases left between them. The CDR3 is CASSVGASDPGELFF. For the CDR3, the DNA is TGTGCCAGCAGCGTAGGGGCTAGCGACCCCGGGGAGCTGTTTTTT.

The chain recombines TRBV13 with TRBJ2-7; tentatively, D is TRBD2 (6 bases). This CDR3 is built from 13 residues. The V end lost 8 bases, the J end lost 4 bases, and 15 bases lay between the germline ends. Per germline, CDR1 PRHDT and CDR2 FYEKMQ (reference sequence). CDR3 in DNA: TGTGCCAGCGGGACTCGAGAACGGTACGAGCAGTACTTC. Translation: CASGTRERYEQYF.